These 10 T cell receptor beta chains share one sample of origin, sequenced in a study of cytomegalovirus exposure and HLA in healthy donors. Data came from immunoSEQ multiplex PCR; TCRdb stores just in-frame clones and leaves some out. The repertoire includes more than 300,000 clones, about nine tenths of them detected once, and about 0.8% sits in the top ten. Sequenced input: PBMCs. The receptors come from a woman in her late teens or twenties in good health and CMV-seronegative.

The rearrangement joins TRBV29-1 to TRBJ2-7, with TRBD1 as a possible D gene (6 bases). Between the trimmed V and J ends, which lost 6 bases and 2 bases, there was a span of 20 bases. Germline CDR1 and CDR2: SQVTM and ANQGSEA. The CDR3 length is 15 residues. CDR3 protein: CSVLRGTGSTYEQYF. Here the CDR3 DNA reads TGCAGCGTCCTGAGGGGTACAGGGAGCACCTACGAGCAGTACTTC.

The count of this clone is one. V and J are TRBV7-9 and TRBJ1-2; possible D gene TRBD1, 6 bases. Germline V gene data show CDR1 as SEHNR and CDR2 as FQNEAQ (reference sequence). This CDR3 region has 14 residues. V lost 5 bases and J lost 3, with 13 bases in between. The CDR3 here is CASSLLGADYGYTF. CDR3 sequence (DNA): TGTGCCAGCAGCCTGCTGGGGGCCGACTATGGCTACACCTTC. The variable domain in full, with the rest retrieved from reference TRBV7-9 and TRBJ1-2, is DTGVSQNPRHKITKRGQNVTFRCDPISEHNRLYWYRQTLGQGPEFLTYFQNEAQLEKSRLLSDRFSAERPKGSFSTLEIQRTEQGDSAMYLCASSLLGADYGYTFGSGTRLTVV.

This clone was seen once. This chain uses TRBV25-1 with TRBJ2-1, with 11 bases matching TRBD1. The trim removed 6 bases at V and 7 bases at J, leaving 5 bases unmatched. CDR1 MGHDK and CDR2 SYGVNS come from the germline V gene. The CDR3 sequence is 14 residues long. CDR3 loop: CASSRDRGRNEQFF. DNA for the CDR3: TGTGCCAGCAGCCGGGACAGGGGGAGAAATGAGCAGTTCTTC.

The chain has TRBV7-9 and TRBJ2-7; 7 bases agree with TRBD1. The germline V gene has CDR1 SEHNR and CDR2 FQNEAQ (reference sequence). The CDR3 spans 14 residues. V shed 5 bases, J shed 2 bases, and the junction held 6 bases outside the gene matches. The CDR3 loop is CASSPRTGPYEQYF. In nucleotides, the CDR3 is TGTGCCAGCAGCCCGAGGACAGGTCCCTACGAGCAGTACTTC.

The CDR3 loop is CASSQVVQGDYGYTF. In DNA, the CDR3 is TGCGCCAGCAGCCAAGTGGTTCAGGGCGACTATGGCTACACCTTC. The chain links TRBV4-1 to TRBJ1-2; weak D call: TRBD1 (5 bases). Trimming took off 1 base at V and 3 bases at J, with 12 bases between the two ends. CDR3 length: 15 residues. Germline lookup yields CDR1 MGHRA and CDR2 YSYEKL.

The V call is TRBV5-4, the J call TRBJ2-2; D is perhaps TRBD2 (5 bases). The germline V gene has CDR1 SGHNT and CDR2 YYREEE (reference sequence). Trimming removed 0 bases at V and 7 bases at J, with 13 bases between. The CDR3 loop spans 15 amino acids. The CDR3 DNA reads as TGTGCCAGCAGCTTGGGGGGAGAACGTGGCGGGGAGCTGTTTTTT. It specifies CASSLGGERGGELFF.

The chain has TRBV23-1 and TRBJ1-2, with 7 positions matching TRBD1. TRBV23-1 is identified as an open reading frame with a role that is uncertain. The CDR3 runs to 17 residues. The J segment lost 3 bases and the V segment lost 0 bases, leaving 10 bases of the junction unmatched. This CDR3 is CASSQSGRAGGDYGYTF. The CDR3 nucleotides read TGCGCCAGCAGTCAATCGGGTCGGGCAGGGGGAGACTATGGCTACACCTTC.

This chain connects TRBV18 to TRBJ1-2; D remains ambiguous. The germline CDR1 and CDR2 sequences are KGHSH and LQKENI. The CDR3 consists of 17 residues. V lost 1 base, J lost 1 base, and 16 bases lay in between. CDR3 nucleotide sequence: TGTGCCAGCTCACCACGAGACTTAGTAGTTAGTAACTATGGCTACACCTTC. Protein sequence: CASSPRDLVVSNYGYTF.

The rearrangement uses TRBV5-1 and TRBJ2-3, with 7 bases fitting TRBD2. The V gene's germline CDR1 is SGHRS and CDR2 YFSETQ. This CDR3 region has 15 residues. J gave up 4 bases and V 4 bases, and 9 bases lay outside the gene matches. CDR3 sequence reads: CASSVVAGDPDTQYF. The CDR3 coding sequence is TGCGCCAGCAGCGTCGTGGCGGGAGATCCAGATACGCAGTATTTT.

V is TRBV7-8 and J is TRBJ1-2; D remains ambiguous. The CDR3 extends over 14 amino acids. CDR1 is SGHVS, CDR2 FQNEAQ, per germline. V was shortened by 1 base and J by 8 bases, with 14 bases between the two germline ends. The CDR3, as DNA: TGTGCCAGCAGCTTAGGAGTCTTTCCGGGGGGCTACACCTTC. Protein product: CASSLGVFPGGYTF.